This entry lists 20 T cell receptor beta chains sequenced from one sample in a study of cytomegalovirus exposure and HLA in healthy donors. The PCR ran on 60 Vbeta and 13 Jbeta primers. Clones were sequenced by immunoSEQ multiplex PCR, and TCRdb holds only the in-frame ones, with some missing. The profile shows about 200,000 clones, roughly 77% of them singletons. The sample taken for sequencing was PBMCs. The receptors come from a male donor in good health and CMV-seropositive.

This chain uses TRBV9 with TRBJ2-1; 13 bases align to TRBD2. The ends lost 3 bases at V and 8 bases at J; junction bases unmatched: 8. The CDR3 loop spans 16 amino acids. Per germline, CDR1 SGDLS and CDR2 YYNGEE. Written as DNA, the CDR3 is TGTGCCAGCAGCGCAGGACGGACTAGCGGGAGTGATGAGCAGTTCTTC. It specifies CASSAGRTSGSDEQFF.

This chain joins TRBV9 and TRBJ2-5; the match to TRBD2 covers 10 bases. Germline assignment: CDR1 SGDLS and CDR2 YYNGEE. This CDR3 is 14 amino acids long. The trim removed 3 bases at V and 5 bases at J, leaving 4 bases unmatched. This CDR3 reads CASSGGTSVETQYF. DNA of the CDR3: TGTGCCAGCAGCGGAGGGACTAGCGTGGAGACCCAGTACTTC.

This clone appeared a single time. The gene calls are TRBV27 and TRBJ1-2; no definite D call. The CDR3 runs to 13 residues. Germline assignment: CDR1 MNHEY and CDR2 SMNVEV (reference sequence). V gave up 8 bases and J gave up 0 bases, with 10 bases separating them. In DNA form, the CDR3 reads TGTGCCAGCGCCCCCGGTACTAACTATGGCTACACCTTC. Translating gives CASAPGTNYGYTF.

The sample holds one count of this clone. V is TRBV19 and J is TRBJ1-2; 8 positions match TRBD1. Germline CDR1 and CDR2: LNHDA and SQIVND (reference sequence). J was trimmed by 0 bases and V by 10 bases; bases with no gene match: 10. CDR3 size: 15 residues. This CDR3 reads CATETGATSNYGYTF. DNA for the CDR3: TGTGCCACCGAGACAGGGGCCACCTCTAACTATGGCTACACCTTC.

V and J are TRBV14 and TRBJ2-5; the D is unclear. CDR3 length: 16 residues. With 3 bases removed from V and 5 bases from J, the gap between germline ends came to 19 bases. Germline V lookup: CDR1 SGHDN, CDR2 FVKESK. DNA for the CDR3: TGTGCCAGCAGCCAGGTTTTGCAGTTCCCGATCGAGACCCAGTACTTC. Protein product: CASSQVLQFPIETQYF.

CDR3 in amino acids: CASSFRGQGSDTQYF. CDR3 DNA sequence: TGTGCCAGCAGTTTTCGGGGACAGGGTTCAGATACGCAGTATTTT. The chain combines TRBV27 with TRBJ2-3, with TRBD1 matching 9 bases. The CDR3 contains 15 residues. V was clipped by 3 bases and J by 4 bases; unmatched bases: 5. Germline V CDR1 and CDR2: MNHEY, SMNVEV (reference sequence).

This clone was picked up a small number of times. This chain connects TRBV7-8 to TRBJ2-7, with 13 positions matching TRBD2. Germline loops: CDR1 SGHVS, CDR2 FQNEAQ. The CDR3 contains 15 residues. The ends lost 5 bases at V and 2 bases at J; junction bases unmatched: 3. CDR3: CASSPGLAGPYEQYF. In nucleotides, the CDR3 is TGTGCCAGCAGCCCGGGACTAGCGGGGCCCTACGAGCAGTACTTC.

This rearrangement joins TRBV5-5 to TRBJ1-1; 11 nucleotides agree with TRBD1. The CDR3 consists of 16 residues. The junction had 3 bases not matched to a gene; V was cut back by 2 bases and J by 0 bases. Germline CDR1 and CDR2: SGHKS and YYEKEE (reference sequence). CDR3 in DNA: TGTGCCAGCAGCTTCCGGACAGGGGGCATGAACACTGAAGCTTTCTTT. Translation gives CASSFRTGGMNTEAFF.

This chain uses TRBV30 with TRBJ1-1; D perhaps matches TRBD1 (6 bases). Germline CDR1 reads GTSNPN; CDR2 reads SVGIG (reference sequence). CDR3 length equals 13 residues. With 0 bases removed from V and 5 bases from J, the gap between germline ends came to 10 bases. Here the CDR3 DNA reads TGTGCCTGGAGTGTAAGACAGGAGACTGAAGCTTTCTTT. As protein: CAWSVRQETEAFF.

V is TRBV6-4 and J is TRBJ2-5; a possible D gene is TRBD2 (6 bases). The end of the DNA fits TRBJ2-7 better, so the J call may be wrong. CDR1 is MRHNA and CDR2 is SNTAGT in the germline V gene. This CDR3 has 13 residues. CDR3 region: CARLRGTFYEQYF. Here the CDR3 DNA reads TGTGCCAGGTTACGGGGGACCTTCTACGAGCAGTACTTC.

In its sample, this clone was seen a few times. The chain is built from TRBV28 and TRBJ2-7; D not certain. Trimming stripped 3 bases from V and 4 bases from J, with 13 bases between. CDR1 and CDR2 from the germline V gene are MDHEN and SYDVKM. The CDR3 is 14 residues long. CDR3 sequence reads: CASSLSDPAYEQYF. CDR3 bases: TGTGCCAGCAGTTTGAGCGATCCCGCATACGAGCAGTACTTC.

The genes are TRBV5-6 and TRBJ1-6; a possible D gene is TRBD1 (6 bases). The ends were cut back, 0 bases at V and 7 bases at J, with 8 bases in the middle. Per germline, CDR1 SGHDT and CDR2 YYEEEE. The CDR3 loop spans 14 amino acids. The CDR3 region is CASSLVQGNSPLHF. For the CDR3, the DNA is TGTGCCAGCAGCTTGGTCCAGGGGAATTCACCCCTCCACTTT.

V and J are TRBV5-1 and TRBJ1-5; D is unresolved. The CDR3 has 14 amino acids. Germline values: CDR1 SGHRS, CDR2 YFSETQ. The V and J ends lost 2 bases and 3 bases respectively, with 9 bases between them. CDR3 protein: CASSFGGSNQPQHF. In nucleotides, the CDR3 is TGCGCCAGCAGCTTTGGAGGGTCCAATCAGCCCCAGCATTTT.

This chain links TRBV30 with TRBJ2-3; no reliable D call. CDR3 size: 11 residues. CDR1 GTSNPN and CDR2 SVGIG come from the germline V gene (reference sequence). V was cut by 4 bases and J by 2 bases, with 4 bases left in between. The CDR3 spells CAWTYTDTQYF. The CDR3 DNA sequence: TGTGCCTGGACTTACACAGATACGCAGTATTTT.

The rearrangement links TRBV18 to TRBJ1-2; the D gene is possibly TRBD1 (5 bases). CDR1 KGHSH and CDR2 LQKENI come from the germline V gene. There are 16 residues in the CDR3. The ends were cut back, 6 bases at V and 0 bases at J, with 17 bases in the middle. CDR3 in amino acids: CASSHIDSPTNYGYTF. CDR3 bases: TGTGCCAGCTCCCACATAGACAGCCCTACTAACTATGGCTACACCTTC.

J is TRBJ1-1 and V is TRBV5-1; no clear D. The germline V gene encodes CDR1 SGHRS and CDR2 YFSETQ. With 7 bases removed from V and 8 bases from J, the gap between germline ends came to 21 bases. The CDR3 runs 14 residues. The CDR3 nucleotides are TGCGCCAGCCCTACCATTGGAGCGCTCCAGGAAGCTTTCTTT. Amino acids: CASPTIGALQEAFF. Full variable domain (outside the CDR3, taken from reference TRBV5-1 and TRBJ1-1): KAGVTQTPRYLIKTRGQQVTLSCSPISGHRSVSWYQQTPGQGLQFLFEYFSETQRNKGNFPGRFSGRQFSNSRSEMNVSTLELGDSALYLCASPTIGALQEAFFGQGTRLTVV.

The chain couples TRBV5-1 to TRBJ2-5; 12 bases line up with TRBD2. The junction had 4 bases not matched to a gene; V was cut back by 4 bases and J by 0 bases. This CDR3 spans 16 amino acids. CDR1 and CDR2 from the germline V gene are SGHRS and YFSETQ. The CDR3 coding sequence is TGCGCCAGCAGCCACGGGACTAGCGGGTACCAAGAGACCCAGTACTTC. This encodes CASSHGTSGYQETQYF.

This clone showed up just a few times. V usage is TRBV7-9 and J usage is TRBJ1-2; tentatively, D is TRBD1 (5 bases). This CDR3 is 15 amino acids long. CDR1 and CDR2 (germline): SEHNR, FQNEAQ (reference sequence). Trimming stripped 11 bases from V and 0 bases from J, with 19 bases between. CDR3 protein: CALDLLRASNYGYTF. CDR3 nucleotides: TGTGCCCTAGATCTCCTCAGGGCTTCTAACTATGGCTACACCTTC.

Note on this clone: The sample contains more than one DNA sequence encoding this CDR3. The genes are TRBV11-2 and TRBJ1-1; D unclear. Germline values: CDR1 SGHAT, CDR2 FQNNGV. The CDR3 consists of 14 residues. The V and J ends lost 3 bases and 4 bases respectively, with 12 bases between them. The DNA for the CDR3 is TGTGCCAGCAGCTTCCAGCGAGGGCTCACTGAAGCTTTCTTT. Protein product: CASSFQRGLTEAFF.

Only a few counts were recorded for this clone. CDR3 coding DNA: TGTGCCAGCAGCTTTCAGGGAAGGCGGATGAACACTGAAGCTTTCTTT. Protein sequence: CASSFQGRRMNTEAFF. The V gene is TRBV5-5, the J gene TRBJ1-1; weak D call: TRBD1 (5 bases). The CDR3 has 16 amino acids. The V and J ends lost 2 bases and 0 bases respectively, with 14 bases between them. The V gene's germline CDR1 is SGHKS and CDR2 YYEKEE (reference sequence).